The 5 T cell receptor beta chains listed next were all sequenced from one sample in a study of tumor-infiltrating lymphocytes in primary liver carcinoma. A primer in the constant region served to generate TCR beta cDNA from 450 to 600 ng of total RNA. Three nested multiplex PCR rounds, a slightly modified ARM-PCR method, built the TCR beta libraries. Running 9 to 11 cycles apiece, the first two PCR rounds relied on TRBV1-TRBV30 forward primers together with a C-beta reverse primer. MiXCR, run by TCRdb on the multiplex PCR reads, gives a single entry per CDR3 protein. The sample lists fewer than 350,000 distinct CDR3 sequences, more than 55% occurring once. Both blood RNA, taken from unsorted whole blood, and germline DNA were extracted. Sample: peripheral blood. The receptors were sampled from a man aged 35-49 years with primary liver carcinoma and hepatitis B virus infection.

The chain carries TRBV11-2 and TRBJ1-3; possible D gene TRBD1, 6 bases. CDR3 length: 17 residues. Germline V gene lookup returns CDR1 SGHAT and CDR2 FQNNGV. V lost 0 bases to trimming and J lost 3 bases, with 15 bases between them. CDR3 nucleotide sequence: TGTGCCAGCAGCTTAGATCGACAGGCGTTCTTTGGAAACACCATATATTTT. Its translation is CASSLDRQAFFGNTIYF.

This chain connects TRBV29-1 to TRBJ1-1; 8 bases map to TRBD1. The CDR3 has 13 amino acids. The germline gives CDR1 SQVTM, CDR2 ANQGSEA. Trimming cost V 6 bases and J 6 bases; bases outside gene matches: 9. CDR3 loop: CSVVRGQSPEAFF. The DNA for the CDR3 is TGCAGCGTCGTCAGGGGGCAGTCCCCTGAAGCTTTCTTT.

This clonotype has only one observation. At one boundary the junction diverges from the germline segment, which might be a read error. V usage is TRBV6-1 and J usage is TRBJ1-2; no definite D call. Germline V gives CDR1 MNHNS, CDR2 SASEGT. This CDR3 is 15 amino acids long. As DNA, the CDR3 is TGTGCCAGCAGTGCTACGAGGACGGTTAACTATGGTTACACCTTC. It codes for CASSATRTVNYGYTF.

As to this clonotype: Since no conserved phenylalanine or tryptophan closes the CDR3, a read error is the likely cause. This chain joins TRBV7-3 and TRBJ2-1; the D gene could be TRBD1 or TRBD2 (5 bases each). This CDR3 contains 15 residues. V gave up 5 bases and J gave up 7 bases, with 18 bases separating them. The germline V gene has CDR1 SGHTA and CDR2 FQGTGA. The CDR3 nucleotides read TGTGCCAGCAGCCCAGGGATAGGGAGTGGGAATGAGCAGTTCCTC. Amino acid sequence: CASSPGIGSGNEQFL.

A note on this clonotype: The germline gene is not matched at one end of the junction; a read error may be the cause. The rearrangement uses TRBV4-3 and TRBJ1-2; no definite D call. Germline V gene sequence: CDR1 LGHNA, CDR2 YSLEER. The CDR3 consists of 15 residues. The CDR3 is CARSHGVEWNYGYTF. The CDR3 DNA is TGCGCCCGCAGCCATGGAGTTGAGTGGAACTATGGCTACACCTTC.